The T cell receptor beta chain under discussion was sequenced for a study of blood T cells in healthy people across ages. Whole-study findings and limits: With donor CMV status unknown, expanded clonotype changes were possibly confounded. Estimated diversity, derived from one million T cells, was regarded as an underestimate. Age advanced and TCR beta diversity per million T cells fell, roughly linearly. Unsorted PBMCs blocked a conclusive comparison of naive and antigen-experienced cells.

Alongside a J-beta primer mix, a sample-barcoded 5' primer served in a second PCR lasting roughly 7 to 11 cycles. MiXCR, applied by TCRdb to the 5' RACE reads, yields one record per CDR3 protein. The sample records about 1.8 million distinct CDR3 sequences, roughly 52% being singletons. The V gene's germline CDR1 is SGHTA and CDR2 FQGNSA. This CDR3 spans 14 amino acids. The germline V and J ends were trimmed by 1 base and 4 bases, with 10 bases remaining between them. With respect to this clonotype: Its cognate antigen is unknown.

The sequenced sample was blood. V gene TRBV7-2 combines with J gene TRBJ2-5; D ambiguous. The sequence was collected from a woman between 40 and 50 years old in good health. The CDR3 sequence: CASSLVRSRETQYF. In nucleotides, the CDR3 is TGTGCCAGCAGCTTAGTTCGCAGCCGAGAGACCCAGTACTTC.